This T cell receptor (beta chain) was found in a study of tumor and adjacent non-tumor tissue in lung cancer. Study as a whole: Patients were aged roughly 30 to 76, roughly 9 men and about 5 women, stage I to III. Study conclusions and caveats: Tumor tissue had significantly higher TCR diversity than normal lung. Top 100 clones took a larger repertoire share in normal lung.

Three rounds of nested PCR, following a modified ARM-PCR protocol, produced the TCRbeta library. TCRdb itself ran the multiplex PCR reads through MiXCR, one entry per CDR3 protein. There are 70,000 to 90,000 distinct CDR3 sequences in the sample; more than 80% occur only once, and 51% lies in the top ten. Turning to this clonotype: Antigen unknown.

No cell sorting was done before RNA was extracted from the tissue. More than 3 cm separated this lung sample from the edge of the tumor. CDR1 is SGHNT, CDR2 YENEEA, per germline. With 6 bases removed from V and 13 bases from J, the gap between germline ends came to 28 bases. The length of the CDR3 is 15 residues. V gene TRBV11-3 combines with J gene TRBJ2-7, with D possibly TRBD1 on 6 matching bases. Material: distant non-tumor lung tissue. The TCR comes from a man between 60 and 75 years old with non-small cell lung cancer. The CDR3 DNA is TGTGCCAGCAGGAGAGGGGGTGCTAGGGCCAACGAGTATTACTTC. Its protein is CASRRGGARANEYYF.